What follows describes a single T cell receptor beta chain. These data originate in a study of blood T cell repertoires in COVID-19. The authors' processing: Amplifying reference gene primers gave estimates of nucleated cell counts. Produced via immunoSEQ multiplex PCR; TCRdb's table is partial and in-frame only. The D gene and trimming were derived from the DNA, and the V and J assignments and clone size from that table. The table records roughly 410,000 clones, around nine tenths of them present only once. Germline loops: CDR1 SGHAT, CDR2 FQNNGV. The CDR3 consists of 12 residues. Deletions cut 3 bases from V and 6 bases from J, with 6 bases between.

The clonotype originates from a woman in her forties with COVID-19, enrolled during active disease. J is TRBJ2-1 and V is TRBV11-2; tentative D call: TRBD1 (5 bases). The material sequenced was peripheral blood. CDR3 in DNA: TGTGCCAGCAGCTTTCAGGGCAATGAGCAGTTCTTC. Amino acids: CASSFQGNEQFF.